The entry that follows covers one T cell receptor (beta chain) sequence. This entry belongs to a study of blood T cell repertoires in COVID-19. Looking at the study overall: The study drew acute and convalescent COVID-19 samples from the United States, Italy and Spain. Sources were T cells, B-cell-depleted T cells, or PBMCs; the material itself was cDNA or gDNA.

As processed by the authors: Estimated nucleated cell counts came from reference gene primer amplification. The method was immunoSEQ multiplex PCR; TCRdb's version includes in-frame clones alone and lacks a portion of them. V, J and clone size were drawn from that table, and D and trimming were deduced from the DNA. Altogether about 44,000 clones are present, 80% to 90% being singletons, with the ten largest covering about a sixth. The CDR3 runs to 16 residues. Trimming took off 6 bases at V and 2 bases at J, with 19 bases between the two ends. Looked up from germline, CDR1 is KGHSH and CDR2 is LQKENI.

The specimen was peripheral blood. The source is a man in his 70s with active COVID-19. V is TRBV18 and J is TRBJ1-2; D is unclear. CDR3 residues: CASSPSRAPSNYGYTF. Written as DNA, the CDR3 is TGTGCCAGCTCCCCAAGCCGAGCCCCGTCAAACTATGGCTACACCTTC.